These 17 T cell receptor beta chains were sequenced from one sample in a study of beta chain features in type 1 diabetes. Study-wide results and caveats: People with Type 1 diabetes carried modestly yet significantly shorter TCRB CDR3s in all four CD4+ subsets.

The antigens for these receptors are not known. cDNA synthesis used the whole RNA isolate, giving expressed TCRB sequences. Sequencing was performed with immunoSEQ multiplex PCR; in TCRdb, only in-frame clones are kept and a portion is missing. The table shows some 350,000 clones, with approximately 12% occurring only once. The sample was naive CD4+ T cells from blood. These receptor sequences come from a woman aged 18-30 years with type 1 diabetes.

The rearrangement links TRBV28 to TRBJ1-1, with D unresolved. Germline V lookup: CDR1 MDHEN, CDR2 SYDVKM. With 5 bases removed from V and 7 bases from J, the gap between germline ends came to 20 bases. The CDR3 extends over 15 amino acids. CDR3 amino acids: CASSAPHGSGNEAFF. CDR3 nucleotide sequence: TGTGCCAGCAGTGCCCCCCATGGGTCGGGGAATGAAGCTTTCTTT.

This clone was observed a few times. The CDR3 here is CASSPAGGRETQYF. The CDR3 bases are TGTGCCAGCAGTCCAGCGGGAGGTAGGGAGACCCAGTACTTC. The chain carries TRBV9 and TRBJ2-5, with 9 nucleotides matching TRBD2. The V segment lost 5 bases and the J segment 5 bases; nucleotides outside the gene matches: 7. CDR3 length: 14 amino acids. The germline gives CDR1 SGDLS, CDR2 YYNGEE.

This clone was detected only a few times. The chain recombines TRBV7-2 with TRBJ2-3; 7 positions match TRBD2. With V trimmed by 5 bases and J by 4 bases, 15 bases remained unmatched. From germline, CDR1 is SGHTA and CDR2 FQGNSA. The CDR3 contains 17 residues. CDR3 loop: CASSIAQTRTRADTQYF. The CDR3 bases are TGTGCCAGCAGCATCGCCCAGACTAGGACTAGGGCAGATACGCAGTATTTT. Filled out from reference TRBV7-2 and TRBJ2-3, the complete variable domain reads GAGVSQSPSNKVTEKGKDVELRCDPISGHTALYWYRQSLGQGLEFLIYFQGNSAPDKSGLPSDRFSAERTGGSVSTLTIQRTQQEDSAVYLCASSIAQTRTRADTQYFGPGTRLTVL.

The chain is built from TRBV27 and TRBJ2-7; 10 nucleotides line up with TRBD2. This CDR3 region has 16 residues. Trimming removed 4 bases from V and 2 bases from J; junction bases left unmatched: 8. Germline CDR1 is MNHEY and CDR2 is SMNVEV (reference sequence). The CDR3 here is CASSSGLAGVTYEQYF. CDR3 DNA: TGTGCCAGCAGTTCCGGGCTAGCGGGAGTCACCTACGAGCAGTACTTC.

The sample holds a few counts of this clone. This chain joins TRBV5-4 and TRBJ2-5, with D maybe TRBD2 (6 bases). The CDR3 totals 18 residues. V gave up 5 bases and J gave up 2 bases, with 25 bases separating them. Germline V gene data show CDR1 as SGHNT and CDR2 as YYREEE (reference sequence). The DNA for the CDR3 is TGTGCCAGCAGTATGCGGCTGGCAGGAGGGCCCTCTCAAGAGACCCAGTACTTC. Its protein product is CASSMRLAGGPSQETQYF.

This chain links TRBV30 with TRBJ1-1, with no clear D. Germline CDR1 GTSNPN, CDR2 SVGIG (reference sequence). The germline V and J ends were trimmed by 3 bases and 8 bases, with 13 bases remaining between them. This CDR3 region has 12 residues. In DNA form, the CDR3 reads TGTGCCTGGAGGGGCTTGACAAGAGAAGCTTTCTTT. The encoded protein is CAWRGLTREAFF.

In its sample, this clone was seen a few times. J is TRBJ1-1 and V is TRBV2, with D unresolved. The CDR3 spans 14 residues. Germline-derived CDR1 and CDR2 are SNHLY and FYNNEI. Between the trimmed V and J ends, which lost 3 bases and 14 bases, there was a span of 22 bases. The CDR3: CASSEARRGALGFF. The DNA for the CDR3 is TGTGCCAGCAGTGAGGCGAGGCGGGGTGCCCTTGGCTTCTTT.

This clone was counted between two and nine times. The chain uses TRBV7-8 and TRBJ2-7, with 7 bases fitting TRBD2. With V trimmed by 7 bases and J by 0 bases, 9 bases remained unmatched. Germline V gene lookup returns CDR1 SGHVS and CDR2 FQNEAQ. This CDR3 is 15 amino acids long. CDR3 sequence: CASTQSTSSSYEQYF. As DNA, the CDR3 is TGTGCCAGCACTCAATCGACTAGCAGCTCCTACGAGCAGTACTTC.

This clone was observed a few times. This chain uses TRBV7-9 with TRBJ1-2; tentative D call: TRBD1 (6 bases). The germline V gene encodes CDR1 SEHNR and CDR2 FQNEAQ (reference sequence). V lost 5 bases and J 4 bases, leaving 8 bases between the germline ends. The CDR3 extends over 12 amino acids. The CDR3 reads CASSPDSYGYTF. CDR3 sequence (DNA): TGTGCCAGCAGCCCGGACAGCTATGGCTACACCTTC.

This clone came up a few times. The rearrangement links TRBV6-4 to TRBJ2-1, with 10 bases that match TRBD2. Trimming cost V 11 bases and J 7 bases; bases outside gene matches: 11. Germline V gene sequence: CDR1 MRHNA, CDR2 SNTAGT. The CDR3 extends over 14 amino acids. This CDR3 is CAGYLAGVWNEQFF. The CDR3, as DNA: TGTGCCGGGTACCTAGCGGGAGTTTGGAATGAGCAGTTCTTC.

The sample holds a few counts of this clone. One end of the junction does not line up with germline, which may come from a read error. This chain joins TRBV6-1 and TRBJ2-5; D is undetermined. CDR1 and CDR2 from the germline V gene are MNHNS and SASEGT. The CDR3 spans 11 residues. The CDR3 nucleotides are TGTGCCAGTAGTGTCTCCGAGACCCAGTACTTC. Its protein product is CASSVSETQYF.

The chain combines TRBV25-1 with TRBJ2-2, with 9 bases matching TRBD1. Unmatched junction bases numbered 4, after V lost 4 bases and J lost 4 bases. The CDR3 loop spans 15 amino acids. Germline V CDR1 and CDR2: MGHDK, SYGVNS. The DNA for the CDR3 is TGTGCCAGCAGTGGGGGGGACAGGGCCACCGGGGAGCTGTTTTTT. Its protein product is CASSGGDRATGELFF.

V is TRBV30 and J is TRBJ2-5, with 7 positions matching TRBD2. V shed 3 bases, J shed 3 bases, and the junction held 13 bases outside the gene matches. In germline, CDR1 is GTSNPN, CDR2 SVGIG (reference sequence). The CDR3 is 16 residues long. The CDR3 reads CAWSPRWSGAKETQYF. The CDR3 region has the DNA TGTGCCTGGAGCCCTCGTTGGAGCGGGGCGAAAGAGACCCAGTACTTC.

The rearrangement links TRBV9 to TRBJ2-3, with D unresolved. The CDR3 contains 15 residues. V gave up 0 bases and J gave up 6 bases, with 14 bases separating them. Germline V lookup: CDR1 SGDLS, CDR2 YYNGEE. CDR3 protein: CASSVDAEFRDTQYF. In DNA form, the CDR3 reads TGTGCCAGCAGCGTAGACGCGGAGTTTCGGGATACGCAGTATTTT.

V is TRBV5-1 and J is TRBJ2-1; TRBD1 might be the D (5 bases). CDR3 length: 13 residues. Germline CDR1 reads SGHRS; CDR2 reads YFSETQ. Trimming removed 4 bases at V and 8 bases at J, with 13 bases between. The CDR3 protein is CASSTLQGDEQFF. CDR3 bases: TGCGCCAGCAGCACCCTCCAGGGCGATGAGCAGTTCTTC.

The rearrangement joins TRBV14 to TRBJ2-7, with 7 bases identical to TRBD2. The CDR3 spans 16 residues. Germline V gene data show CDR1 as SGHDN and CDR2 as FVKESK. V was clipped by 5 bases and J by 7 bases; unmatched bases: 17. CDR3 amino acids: CASSTRSWRETSEQYF. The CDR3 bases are TGTGCCAGCAGCACCCGTTCCTGGCGGGAGACGTCTGAGCAGTACTTC.

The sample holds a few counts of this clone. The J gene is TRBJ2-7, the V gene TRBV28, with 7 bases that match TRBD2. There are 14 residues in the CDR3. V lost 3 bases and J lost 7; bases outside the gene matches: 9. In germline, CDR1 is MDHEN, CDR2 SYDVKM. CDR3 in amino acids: CASSFRGRAAEQYF. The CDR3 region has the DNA TGTGCCAGCAGTTTTCGGGGGAGGGCCGCGGAGCAGTACTTC.